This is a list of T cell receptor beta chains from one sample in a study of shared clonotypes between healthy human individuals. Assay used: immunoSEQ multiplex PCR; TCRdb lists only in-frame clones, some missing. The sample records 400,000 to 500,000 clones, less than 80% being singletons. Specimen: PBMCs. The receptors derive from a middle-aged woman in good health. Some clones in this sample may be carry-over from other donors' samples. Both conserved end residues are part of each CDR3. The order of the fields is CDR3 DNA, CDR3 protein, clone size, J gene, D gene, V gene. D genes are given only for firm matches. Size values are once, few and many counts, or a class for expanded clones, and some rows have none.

CDR3nt: TGCGCCAGCAGTGAATCGGGGACTAACACAGATACGCAGTATTTT
CDR3aa: CASSESGTNTDTQYF
abundance: -
j_gene: TRBJ2-3
d_gene: TRBD2
v_gene: TRBV10-1

CDR3nt: TGTGCCAGCAGCCGGGGACGGTTCTCTGGGGCCAACGTCCTGACTTTC
CDR3aa: CASSRGRFSGANVLTF
abundance: -
j_gene: TRBJ2-6
d_gene: -
v_gene: TRBV14

CDR3nt: TGTGCCAGCAGTGACGGCGTGGGCAGGGGGTCCGAGACCCAGTACTTC
CDR3aa: CASSDGVGRGSETQYF
abundance: -
j_gene: TRBJ2-5
d_gene: TRBD1
v_gene: TRBV6-1

CDR3nt: TGTGCCAGCAGTGCACAGAGGAACACTGAAGCTTTCTTT
CDR3aa: CASSAQRNTEAFF
abundance: -
j_gene: TRBJ1-1
d_gene: -
v_gene: TRBV27

CDR3nt: TGTGCCAGCAGTGAATTCGGGTCCCGCACTGGGGCCAACGTCCTGACTTTC
CDR3aa: CASSEFGSRTGANVLTF
abundance: -
j_gene: TRBJ2-6
d_gene: -
v_gene: TRBV6-1

CDR3nt: TGCGCCAGCAGCTTGGGGACAGCTAATGAAAAACTGTTTTTT
CDR3aa: CASSLGTANEKLFF
abundance: -
j_gene: TRBJ1-4
d_gene: -
v_gene: TRBV5-1

CDR3nt: TGTGCCAGCAGATCCCTTACGGGACAGAACACTGAAGCTTTCTTT
CDR3aa: CASRSLTGQNTEAFF
abundance: once
j_gene: TRBJ1-1
d_gene: -
v_gene: TRBV6-5

CDR3nt: TGTGCCAGCAGCCCACGGACAGCCTCTGGAAACACCATATATTTT
CDR3aa: CASSPRTASGNTIYF
abundance: -
j_gene: TRBJ1-3
d_gene: -
v_gene: TRBV6-5

CDR3nt: TGTGCCAGCAGCTTAGAGGTGGGGGAAGAGACCCAGTACTTC
CDR3aa: CASSLEVGEETQYF
abundance: once
j_gene: TRBJ2-5
d_gene: -
v_gene: TRBV7-2

CDR3nt: TGCGCCAGCAGTCCAGGGGGCACTGAAGCTTTCTTT
CDR3aa: CASSPGGTEAFF
abundance: -
j_gene: TRBJ1-1
d_gene: TRBD1
v_gene: TRBV23-1

CDR3nt: TGTGCCAGCAGCTCGGCTGGGACTGAAGCTTTCTTT
CDR3aa: CASSSAGTEAFF
abundance: -
j_gene: TRBJ1-1
d_gene: -
v_gene: TRBV7-9

CDR3nt: TGTGCCAGCAGTTTTGGGGGGACCGAGACGGGAGGAAACACCATATATTTT
CDR3aa: CASSFGGTETGGNTIYF
abundance: -
j_gene: TRBJ1-3
d_gene: -
v_gene: TRBV28

CDR3nt: TGTGCCAGCAGCAGACTAGCACCCGGGGGTTTCGACAGTTATAGCAATCAGCCCCAGCATTTT
CDR3aa: CASSRLAPGGFDSYSNQPQHF
abundance: -
j_gene: TRBJ1-5
d_gene: -
v_gene: TRBV21-1

CDR3nt: TGTGCCAGCAGCCAAGGGACTTATTACAATGAGCAGTTCTTC
CDR3aa: CASSQGTYYNEQFF
abundance: -
j_gene: TRBJ2-1
d_gene: -
v_gene: TRBV14

CDR3nt: TGTGCCAGCAGCGAGGGACTAGCGGGAGCCGGCGAGCAGTACTTC
CDR3aa: CASSEGLAGAGEQYF
abundance: once
j_gene: TRBJ2-7
d_gene: TRBD2
v_gene: TRBV7-3

CDR3nt: TGCGCCAGCACCCGGACAGGGAGCACCGGGGAGCTGTTTTTT
CDR3aa: CASTRTGSTGELFF
abundance: -
j_gene: TRBJ2-2
d_gene: TRBD1
v_gene: TRBV5-1

CDR3nt: TGTGCCAGCAGCGTAAAGGGGGATGGCACAGATACGCAGTATTTT
CDR3aa: CASSVKGDGTDTQYF
abundance: -
j_gene: TRBJ2-3
d_gene: -
v_gene: TRBV9

CDR3nt: TGTGCCAGCAGCCAAGATTCACTAGCGGGAGGGCGCGAGCAGTTCTTC
CDR3aa: CASSQDSLAGGREQFF
abundance: -
j_gene: TRBJ2-1
d_gene: TRBD2
v_gene: TRBV4-2

CDR3nt: TGTGCCAGCAGTTACAGGCGGGAGGGCCGGGATGAGCAGTTCTTC
CDR3aa: CASSYRREGRDEQFF
abundance: -
j_gene: TRBJ2-1
d_gene: TRBD2
v_gene: TRBV6-5

CDR3nt: TGTGCCAGCAGTTGGCTTGGCAGGGGCTACGAGCAGTACTTC
CDR3aa: CASSWLGRGYEQYF
abundance: -
j_gene: TRBJ2-7
d_gene: -
v_gene: TRBV28

CDR3nt: TGTGCCAGCAGGGACAGGGGAACCTATGGCTACACCTTC
CDR3aa: CASRDRGTYGYTF
abundance: -
j_gene: TRBJ1-2
d_gene: TRBD1
v_gene: TRBV6-1

CDR3nt: TGCGCCAGCAGCCCCCCGGCCAACAGGGTTGGGTTTACTAACTATGGCTACACCTTC
CDR3aa: CASSPPANRVGFTNYGYTF
abundance: many
j_gene: TRBJ1-2
d_gene: -
v_gene: TRBV4-1

CDR3nt: TGTGCCAGCTGCCGGGACCCTAACAATGAGCAGTTCTTC
CDR3aa: CASCRDPNNEQFF
abundance: -
j_gene: TRBJ2-1
d_gene: -
v_gene: TRBV2

CDR3nt: TGTGCCAGCAGGGAAATGGGCCCTGTATTAGCTTTCTTT
CDR3aa: CASREMGPVLAFF
abundance: -
j_gene: TRBJ1-1
d_gene: -
v_gene: TRBV6-4

CDR3nt: TGTGCCAGCAGCTCCCTCTCCGGGACTAGCTACGAGCAGTACTTC
CDR3aa: CASSSLSGTSYEQYF
abundance: -
j_gene: TRBJ2-7
d_gene: TRBD2
v_gene: TRBV7-9

CDR3nt: TGTGCCAGCAGCACGGGACAGTTATTAGCCAAAAACATTCAGTACTTC
CDR3aa: CASSTGQLLAKNIQYF
abundance: few
j_gene: TRBJ2-4
d_gene: TRBD1
v_gene: TRBV11-2

CDR3nt: TGTGCCAGCAGCTTAGGGGGACTAGCGGGAGAGTTTATAGGGGAGCTGTTTTTT
CDR3aa: CASSLGGLAGEFIGELFF
abundance: few
j_gene: TRBJ2-2
d_gene: TRBD2
v_gene: TRBV11-2

CDR3nt: TGTGCCATCCGGACTAGCGTGAAAGATGAGCAGTTCTTC
CDR3aa: CAIRTSVKDEQFF
abundance: -
j_gene: TRBJ2-1
d_gene: TRBD2
v_gene: TRBV28

CDR3nt: TGTGCCACCAGCAGGGACCCAACACACAATGAGCAGTTCTTC
CDR3aa: CATSRDPTHNEQFF
abundance: many
j_gene: TRBJ2-1
d_gene: -
v_gene: TRBV15

CDR3nt: TGTGCCAGCAGTTTTTCGGGACACAACTATGGCTACACCTTC
CDR3aa: CASSFSGHNYGYTF
abundance: many
j_gene: TRBJ1-2
d_gene: -
v_gene: TRBV28

CDR3nt: TGTGCCAGCAGTGCCCCAAGGGCTCGCTCTGGAAACACCATATATTTT
CDR3aa: CASSAPRARSGNTIYF
abundance: -
j_gene: TRBJ1-3
d_gene: -
v_gene: TRBV9

CDR3nt: TGTGCCTGGAGTATAGGGGATTCCTATGGCTACACCTTC
CDR3aa: CAWSIGDSYGYTF
abundance: -
j_gene: TRBJ1-2
d_gene: -
v_gene: TRBV30